One and the same sample provided the 8 T cell receptor beta chains below, sequenced in a study of blood T cells in healthy people across ages. A sample-barcoded 5' primer and a J-beta primer mix were used in a second PCR of roughly 6 to 11 cycles. One entry per CDR3 protein, called by TCRdb with MiXCR from the 5' RACE reads. The sample lists hundreds of thousands of distinct CDR3 sequences; around 45% were seen once. Sequencing input: blood. These receptor sequences come from a man in his sixties in good health.

The sample holds a few counts of this clonotype. J is TRBJ1-6 and V is TRBV7-2; weak D call: TRBD1 (6 bases). CDR1 is SGHTA, CDR2 FQGNSA, per germline. V dropped 1 base and J dropped 7 bases, with 11 bases sitting between them. This CDR3 spans 15 amino acids. The CDR3 loop is CASSLVGAQNSPLHF. The CDR3 DNA is TGTGCCAGCAGCTTAGTGGGGGCGCAGAATTCACCCCTCCACTTT. Combining the CDR3 with reference TRBV7-2 and TRBJ1-6 gives the whole variable domain GAGVSQSPSNKVTEKGKDVELRCDPISGHTALYWYRQSLGQGLEFLIYFQGNSAPDKSGLPSDRFSAERTGGSVSTLTIQRTQQEDSAVYLCASSLVGAQNSPLHFGNGTRLTVT.

V is TRBV7-9 and J is TRBJ1-2; no firm D call. The CDR3 consists of 16 residues. V was pared by 0 bases and J by 0 bases, with 11 bases between. CDR1 and CDR2 from the germline V gene are SEHNR and FQNEAQ (reference sequence). The CDR3 region has the DNA TGTGCCAGCAGCTTAGCTGGGTCTGAGACTAACTATGGCTACACCTTC. Encoded protein: CASSLAGSETNYGYTF.

The genes are TRBV5-5 and TRBJ1-4; D gene uncertain. CDR1 and CDR2 from the germline V gene are SGHKS and YYEKEE (reference sequence). This CDR3 has 15 amino acids. V lost 4 bases to trimming and J lost 6 bases, with 16 bases between them. The CDR3 loop reads CASSTRRSGDEKLFF. CDR3 DNA: TGTGCCAGCAGCACTAGACGCTCCGGCGATGAAAAACTGTTTTTT.

This clonotype was counted between two and nine times. The V gene is TRBV20-1, the J gene TRBJ2-1; TRBD1 matches at 10 bases. This CDR3 has 15 amino acids. Looked up from germline, CDR1 is DFQATT and CDR2 is SNEGSKA (reference sequence). V trimming: 5 bases; J trimming: 4 bases; junction bases outside the gene matches: 8. CDR3 nucleotide sequence: TGCAGTGCTGGCTGGGGGACAGGGGATTACAATGAGCAGTTCTTC. Protein sequence: CSAGWGTGDYNEQFF.

In its sample, this clonotype was seen a few times. The V call is TRBV12-3 or TRBV12-4, the J call TRBJ2-7; D is possibly TRBD1 or TRBD2 (5 bases each). The J call may be faulty, since TRBJ2-5 better matches the DNA end. The CDR3 loop spans 15 amino acids. The CDR3 region is CASSLGRGLQETQYF. The DNA of the CDR3 is TGTGCCAGCAGTTTGGGACGAGGATTACAAGAGACCCAGTACTTC.

CDR3 nucleotide sequence: TGTGCCAGCGGGGCTAGTAAGAGCGATACGCAGTATTTT. Residues: CASGASKSDTQYF. The genes are TRBV7-9 and TRBJ2-3, with D maybe TRBD1 (5 bases). The CDR3 is made up of 13 amino acids. V was shortened by 8 bases and J by 6 bases, with 15 bases between the two germline ends. In germline, CDR1 is SEHNR, CDR2 FQNEAQ (reference sequence).

This rearrangement joins TRBV5-1 to TRBJ2-5; the match to TRBD2 covers 9 bases. This CDR3 is 18 amino acids long. Trimming removed 2 bases from V and 11 bases from J; junction bases left unmatched: 22. The germline CDR1 and CDR2 sequences are SGHRS and YFSETQ. CDR3 residues: CASSLSSGGTPPYNEQYF. For the CDR3, the DNA is TGCGCCAGCAGCTTATCCAGCGGGGGGACCCCTCCCTACAATGAGCAGTACTTC.

This clonotype was seen just once. The rearrangement joins TRBV4-1 to TRBJ2-1; D is ambiguous. The CDR3 has 15 amino acids. Germline V gene lookup returns CDR1 MGHRA and CDR2 YSYEKL. V was cut by 4 bases and J by 4 bases, with 14 bases left in between. CDR3 DNA sequence: TGCGCCAGCAGCCTAGGGATTTCACATTACAATGAGCAGTTCTTC. Translating gives CASSLGISHYNEQFF.